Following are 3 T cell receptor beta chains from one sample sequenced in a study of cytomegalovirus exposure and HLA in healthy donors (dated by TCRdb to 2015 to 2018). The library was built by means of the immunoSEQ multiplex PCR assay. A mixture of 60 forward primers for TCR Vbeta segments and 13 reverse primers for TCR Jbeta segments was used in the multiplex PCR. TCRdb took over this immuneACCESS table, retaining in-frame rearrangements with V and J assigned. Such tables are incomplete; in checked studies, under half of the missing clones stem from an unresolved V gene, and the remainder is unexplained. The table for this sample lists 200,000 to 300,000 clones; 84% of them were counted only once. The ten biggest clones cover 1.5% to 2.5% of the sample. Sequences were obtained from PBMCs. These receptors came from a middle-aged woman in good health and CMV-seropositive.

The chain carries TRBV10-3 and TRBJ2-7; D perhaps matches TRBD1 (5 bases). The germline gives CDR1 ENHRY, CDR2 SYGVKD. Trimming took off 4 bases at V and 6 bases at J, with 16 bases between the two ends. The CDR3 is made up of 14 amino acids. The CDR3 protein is CAISVSTGTAEQYF. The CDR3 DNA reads TGTGCCATCAGTGTATCAACAGGTACTGCCGAGCAGTACTTC.

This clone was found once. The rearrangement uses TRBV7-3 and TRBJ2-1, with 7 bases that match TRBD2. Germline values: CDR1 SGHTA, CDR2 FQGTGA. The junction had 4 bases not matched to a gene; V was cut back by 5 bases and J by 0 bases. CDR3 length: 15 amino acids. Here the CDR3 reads CASSRTSDSYNEQFF. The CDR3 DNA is TGTGCCAGCAGCCGCACTAGCGACTCCTACAATGAGCAGTTCTTC.

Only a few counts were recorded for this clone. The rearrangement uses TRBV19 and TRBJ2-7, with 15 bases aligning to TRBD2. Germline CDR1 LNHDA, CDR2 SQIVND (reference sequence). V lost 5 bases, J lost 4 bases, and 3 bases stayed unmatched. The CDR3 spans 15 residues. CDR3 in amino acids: CASSLGTSGRYEQYF. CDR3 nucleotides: TGTGCCAGTAGTCTCGGGACTAGCGGGAGGTACGAGCAGTACTTC.